This is a list of T cell receptor beta chains from one sample in a study of shared clonotypes between healthy human individuals. Some clones are missing from TCRdb's copy, which holds only in-frame ones; the method was immunoSEQ multiplex PCR. This sample carries hundreds of thousands of clones, around 76% of them seen once, and the ten largest clones take 12%. The sample was PBMCs. The receptor source for this set is a woman aged 35 to 49 in good health. Some clones in this sample may be carry-over from other donors' samples. Both conserved end residues are part of each CDR3. Fields, in order: V gene, clone size, D gene, J gene, CDR3 DNA, CDR3 protein. The D gene is left open where the match is weak. Some rows have no size entry. The others give once, few or many, or a class for an expanded clone.

v_gene: TRBV10-3; abundance: .; d_gene: .; j_gene: TRBJ1-1; CDR3nt: TGTGCCACCAAAGAACGGGGGGACACTGAAGCTTTCTTT; CDR3aa: CATKERGDTEAFF
v_gene: TRBV27; abundance: .; d_gene: TRBD1; j_gene: TRBJ2-5; CDR3nt: TGTGCCAGCAGTCCCAGACAGGGGCGATACCAAGAGACCCAGTACTTC; CDR3aa: CASSPRQGRYQETQYF
v_gene: TRBV7-8; abundance: .; d_gene: TRBD2; j_gene: TRBJ2-6; CDR3nt: TGTGCCAGCAGCAAGCGGGAGTTTGGGGCCAACGTCCTGACTTTC; CDR3aa: CASSKREFGANVLTF
v_gene: TRBV5-1; abundance: .; d_gene: .; j_gene: TRBJ1-4; CDR3nt: TGCGCCAGCAGCTTGAGACAGGATGAAAAACTGTTTTTT; CDR3aa: CASSLRQDEKLFF
v_gene: TRBV13; abundance: .; d_gene: .; j_gene: TRBJ1-1; CDR3nt: TGTGCCAGCAGCTTAGGACCGACCCCAACTGAAGCTTTCTTT; CDR3aa: CASSLGPTPTEAFF
v_gene: TRBV18; abundance: .; d_gene: .; j_gene: TRBJ1-4; CDR3nt: TGTGCCAGCTCACCACCGCCGGACCTGGGGGAAAAACTGTTTTTT; CDR3aa: CASSPPPDLGEKLFF
v_gene: TRBV5-1; abundance: .; d_gene: TRBD1; j_gene: TRBJ1-5; CDR3nt: TGCGCCAGCAGCACTCAGGGGGATAGCAATCAGCCCCAGCATTTT; CDR3aa: CASSTQGDSNQPQHF
v_gene: TRBV6-5; abundance: .; d_gene: TRBD1; j_gene: TRBJ1-5; CDR3nt: TGTGCCAGCACACCGTACGACAGGGAGGATCAGCCCCAGCATTTT; CDR3aa: CASTPYDREDQPQHF
v_gene: TRBV7-6; abundance: .; d_gene: TRBD2; j_gene: TRBJ2-7; CDR3nt: TGTGCCAGCAGCTTAGTTCCTAGCGGTTACGAGCAGTACTTC; CDR3aa: CASSLVPSGYEQYF
v_gene: TRBV4-1; abundance: .; d_gene: TRBD2; j_gene: TRBJ2-1; CDR3nt: TGCGCCAGCAGCCAAGAAACTAGCGGGAGGAGGGGCGAGCAGTTCTTC; CDR3aa: CASSQETSGRRGEQFF
v_gene: TRBV6-6; abundance: .; d_gene: TRBD2; j_gene: TRBJ2-1; CDR3nt: TGTGCCAGCAGACTAGCGGGAGGATACAATGAGCAGTTCTTC; CDR3aa: CASRLAGGYNEQFF
v_gene: TRBV6-1; abundance: once; d_gene: .; j_gene: TRBJ1-5; CDR3nt: TGTGCCAGCAATTCCGGGGTCGGGCAGCCCCAGCATTTT; CDR3aa: CASNSGVGQPQHF
v_gene: TRBV29-1; abundance: .; d_gene: TRBD1; j_gene: TRBJ1-4; CDR3nt: TGCAGCGGGGGGGACAGCGAGGAAAAACTGTTTTTT; CDR3aa: CSGGDSEEKLFF
v_gene: TRBV19; abundance: once; d_gene: TRBD2; j_gene: TRBJ2-7; CDR3nt: TGTGCCAGTAGTGGGGGGACTAGTTTCCACGAGCAGTACTTC; CDR3aa: CASSGGTSFHEQYF
v_gene: TRBV6-1; abundance: once; d_gene: TRBD2; j_gene: TRBJ2-7; CDR3nt: TGTGCCAGCAGTGAACTAGCGGGAGGGTCTCACGAGCAGTACTTC; CDR3aa: CASSELAGGSHEQYF
v_gene: TRBV7-6; abundance: once; d_gene: .; j_gene: TRBJ1-2; CDR3nt: TGTGCCAGCAGCTTAGGGTTCCAGGGTAGAGGAGGCTACACCTTC; CDR3aa: CASSLGFQGRGGYTF
v_gene: TRBV7-6; abundance: .; d_gene: .; j_gene: TRBJ2-1; CDR3nt: TGTGCCAGCAGCTTAGCGGCAGGGTTCTCCTACAATGAGCAGTTCTTC; CDR3aa: CASSLAAGFSYNEQFF
v_gene: TRBV5-8; abundance: .; d_gene: TRBD1; j_gene: TRBJ2-1; CDR3nt: TGTGCCAGCAGCTTGGTGAGGGGACAGGGAAGCCCCTACAATGAGCAGTTCTTC; CDR3aa: CASSLVRGQGSPYNEQFF
v_gene: TRBV4-2; abundance: once; d_gene: .; j_gene: TRBJ1-1; CDR3nt: TGTGCCAGCAGCCCGCAGGTTTTGGCTGAAGCTTTCTTT; CDR3aa: CASSPQVLAEAFF
v_gene: TRBV6-5; abundance: many; d_gene: TRBD2; j_gene: TRBJ2-5; CDR3nt: TGTGCCAGCAGTTATTCTAGCGGGAGCGGGGAGACCCAGTACTTC; CDR3aa: CASSYSSGSGETQYF
v_gene: TRBV11-2; abundance: .; d_gene: .; j_gene: TRBJ2-5; CDR3nt: TGTGCCAGCAGCTTAGGGACAACCCAAGAGACCCAGTACTTC; CDR3aa: CASSLGTTQETQYF
v_gene: TRBV6-5; abundance: .; d_gene: .; j_gene: TRBJ1-3; CDR3nt: TGTGCCAGCAGAAAGAGCTCTGGAAACACCATATATTTT; CDR3aa: CASRKSSGNTIYF
v_gene: TRBV19; abundance: .; d_gene: .; j_gene: TRBJ1-4; CDR3nt: TGTGCCACCAAAGTCAACGGACAAAATGAAAAACTGTTTTTT; CDR3aa: CATKVNGQNEKLFF
v_gene: TRBV18; abundance: .; d_gene: .; j_gene: TRBJ2-7; CDR3nt: TGTGCCAGCTCATCCTCGACAGGGACTCCCTACGAGCAGTACTTC; CDR3aa: CASSSSTGTPYEQYF
v_gene: TRBV30; abundance: .; d_gene: .; j_gene: TRBJ2-2; CDR3nt: TGTGCCTGGAGAGAACGGGTGAACACCGGGGAGCTGTTTTTT; CDR3aa: CAWRERVNTGELFF
v_gene: TRBV4-1; abundance: .; d_gene: .; j_gene: TRBJ2-7; CDR3nt: TGCGCCAGCAGCCAAGATACGCCTAAGACCTATAGCCCGGGTCCCGTCGCCGACGAGCAGTACTTC; CDR3aa: CASSQDTPKTYSPGPVADEQYF
v_gene: TRBV7-2; abundance: .; d_gene: TRBD1; j_gene: TRBJ1-1; CDR3nt: TGTGCCAGCAGCTTTACAGGGGGCTCGATGAACACTGAAGCTTTCTTT; CDR3aa: CASSFTGGSMNTEAFF
v_gene: TRBV28; abundance: .; d_gene: .; j_gene: TRBJ1-4; CDR3nt: TGTGCCACCGCGGGGGTTAATGAAAAACTGTTTTTT; CDR3aa: CATAGVNEKLFF
v_gene: TRBV5-4; abundance: .; d_gene: .; j_gene: TRBJ2-5; CDR3nt: TGTGCCAGCAGCTTGGATACCGAAGAGACCCAGTACTTC; CDR3aa: CASSLDTEETQYF
v_gene: TRBV28; abundance: few; d_gene: TRBD2; j_gene: TRBJ2-7; CDR3nt: TGTGCCAGCAGTCGACTAGCGGGAGGGGGAGAGCAGTACTTC; CDR3aa: CASSRLAGGGEQYF